Following are 16 T cell receptor beta chains from one sample sequenced in a study of Graves' ophthalmopathy and Graves' hyperthyroidism. For repertoire sequencing, the TCR beta CDR3 regions were amplified from RNA transcripts. The workflow started with a first-round RT-PCR run with HTBI primers and then moved on to a second-round multiplex PCR. TCRdb itself ran the multiplex PCR reads through MiXCR, one entry per CDR3 protein. The table records 600,000 to 700,000 distinct CDR3 sequences, roughly 39% of them present only once. Source material: peripheral blood. The receptors here all came from an adult man with Graves' ophthalmopathy.

This clonotype was seen only a few times. The chain joins TRBV7-9 to TRBJ1-1; possible D gene TRBD1, 5 bases. With 5 bases removed from V and 0 bases from J, the gap between germline ends came to 16 bases. Germline V gene lookup returns CDR1 SEHNR and CDR2 FQNEAQ (reference sequence). The CDR3 is 16 residues long. The CDR3 DNA is TGTGCCAGCAGCCAAACCACGGGACCGCTGAACACTGAAGCTTTCTTT. The encoded protein is CASSQTTGPLNTEAFF.

About this clonotype: Germline is not matched at one junction end, which may reflect a read error. V usage is TRBV24-1 and J usage is TRBJ2-3; D is undetermined. CDR1 and CDR2 (germline): KGHDR, SFDVKD. The CDR3 is 15 residues long. The CDR3 loop reads CASSQSTRMADTQYF. The CDR3 region has the DNA TGTGCCAGCAGTCAATCGACACGAATGGCAGATACGCAGTATTTT.

In its sample, this clonotype was seen many times. The chain joins TRBV29-1 to TRBJ2-7, with D possibly matching TRBD2 (5 bases). There are 15 residues in the CDR3. The V gene's germline CDR1 is SQVTM and CDR2 ANQGSEA. Deletions cut 0 bases from V and 0 bases from J, with 12 bases between. The CDR3 sequence is CSVEDPGESSYEQYF. The CDR3 coding sequence is TGCAGCGTTGAAGACCCCGGGGAAAGCTCCTACGAGCAGTACTTC.

The chain recombines TRBV19 with TRBJ2-7; possible D gene TRBD2, 6 bases. The DNA end is more similar to TRBJ2-1, so the J call may be wrong. This CDR3 comprises 15 residues. In germline, CDR1 is LNHDA, CDR2 SQIVND (reference sequence). The CDR3 DNA sequence: TGTGCCAGTAGTATTACTAGCAGTCAAGGCAATGAGCAGTTCTTC. Translating it yields CASSITSSQGNEQFF.

The V gene is TRBV7-2, the J gene TRBJ2-3; D is possibly TRBD1 (5 bases). The CDR3 extends over 15 amino acids. The V gene lost 5 bases and the J gene lost 4 bases, with 16 bases spanning the gap. Germline V CDR1 and CDR2: SGHTA, FQGNSA. The CDR3: CASSLVGPRADTQYF. The CDR3 DNA reads TGTGCCAGCAGCCTCGTTGGGCCCAGGGCAGATACGCAGTATTTT.

V and J are TRBV7-8 and TRBJ1-2; D remains unclear. CDR3 size: 14 residues. The V gene lost 5 bases and the J gene lost 7 bases, with 17 bases spanning the gap. Germline V gene sequence: CDR1 SGHVS, CDR2 FQNEAQ. This CDR3 reads CASSPLARWSGYTF. CDR3 nucleotide sequence: TGTGCCAGCAGCCCCCTGGCCAGGTGGAGTGGCTACACCTTC.

This clonotype was counted many times. The chain uses TRBV5-1 and TRBJ2-2; 9 positions match TRBD1. V lost 3 bases and J lost 3; bases outside the gene matches: 6. CDR3 length: 16 amino acids. CDR1 SGHRS and CDR2 YFSETQ come from the germline V gene. The CDR3 here is CASSSSGQGYTGELFF. For the CDR3, the DNA is TGCGCCAGCAGCTCGTCGGGACAGGGTTACACCGGGGAGCTGTTTTTT. The full variable domain, with the rest looked up from reference TRBV5-1 and TRBJ2-2, is KAGVTQTPRYLIKTRGQQVTLSCSPISGHRSVSWYQQTPGQGLQFLFEYFSETQRNKGNFPGRFSGRQFSNSRSEMNVSTLELGDSALYLCASSSSGQGYTGELFFGEGSRLTVL.

The table lists this clonotype with a few counts. As DNA, the CDR3 is TGTGCTAGTGGTTTGGTATCTTCTCGGACGGGTAATCAGCCCCAGCATTTT. Translated, it gives CASGLVSSRTGNQPQHF. The chain uses TRBV12-5 and TRBJ1-5; no firm D call. Looked up from germline, CDR1 is LGHNT and CDR2 is FRNRAP. The germline V and J ends were trimmed by 0 bases and 4 bases, with 16 bases remaining between them. The CDR3 runs 17 residues. The whole variable domain, filled in from reference TRBV12-5 and TRBJ1-5, reads DARVTQTPRHKVTEMGQEVTMRCQPILGHNTVFWYRQTMMQGLELLAYFRNRAPLDDSGMPKDRFSAEMPDATLATLKIQPSEPRDSAVYFCASGLVSSRTGNQPQHFGDGTRLSIL.

The rearrangement links TRBV2 to TRBJ2-7; 9 nucleotides align to TRBD2. CDR3 length: 12 amino acids. Per the germline V gene, CDR1 is SNHLY and CDR2 is FYNNEI. V lost 7 bases, J lost 6 bases, and 4 bases stayed unmatched. The CDR3 here is CASKRLAAEQYF. Here the CDR3 DNA reads TGTGCCAGCAAAAGACTAGCGGCCGAGCAGTACTTC.

The chain carries TRBV7-9 and TRBJ1-1; D unresolved. This CDR3 is built from 15 residues. Germline V gene data show CDR1 as SEHNR and CDR2 as FQNEAQ (reference sequence). Between the trimmed V and J ends, which lost 1 base and 0 bases, there was a span of 9 bases. CDR3 sequence: CASSLVEFLNTEAFF. In DNA, the CDR3 is TGTGCCAGCAGCTTAGTTGAGTTTTTGAACACTGAAGCTTTCTTT.

This clonotype appeared many times. The chain uses TRBV6-5 and TRBJ1-2; 9 bases line up with TRBD1. Germline V gives CDR1 MNHEY, CDR2 SVGAGI. V was pared by 6 bases and J by 6 bases, with 5 bases of the junction left unmatched. The CDR3 runs to 13 residues. The CDR3 region has the DNA TGTGCCAGCAGGGGATGGACAGGGGATGGCTACACCTTC. Amino acids: CASRGWTGDGYTF.

This chain uses TRBV15 with TRBJ2-6; D may be TRBD1 or TRBD2 (5 bases each). The ends were cut back, 3 bases at V and 0 bases at J, with 9 bases in the middle. Per the germline V gene, CDR1 is LNHNV and CDR2 is YYDKDF (reference sequence). The CDR3 runs to 16 residues. The CDR3 is CATSSYGTSGANVLTF. CDR3 DNA: TGTGCCACCAGCAGTTATGGGACCTCTGGGGCCAACGTCCTGACTTTC.

This sequence joins TRBV5-8 and TRBJ1-1, with D possibly TRBD1 on 5 matching bases. The CDR3 length is 12 residues. Trimming stripped 9 bases from V and 4 bases from J, with 13 bases between. From germline, CDR1 is SGHTS and CDR2 YDEGEE. Here the CDR3 reads CATSAGGTEAFF. The DNA of the CDR3 is TGTGCCACCTCGGCGGGGGGCACTGAAGCTTTCTTT. The full variable domain, with the rest looked up from reference TRBV5-8 and TRBJ1-1, is EAGVTQSPTHLIKTRGQQATLRCSPISGHTSVYWYQQALGLGLQFLLWYDEGEERNRGNFPPRFSGRQFPNYSSELNVNALELEDSALYLCATSAGGTEAFFGQGTRLTVV.

As for this clonotype: An end of the junction does not agree with germline; a read error may underlie this. J is TRBJ2-6 and V is TRBV15; TRBD1 matches at 8 bases. Looked up from germline, CDR1 is LNHNV and CDR2 is YYDKDF (reference sequence). The CDR3 is made up of 16 amino acids. CDR3 sequence (DNA): TGTGCCGCCAGCAGCGGACAGGGCGCTGGGGCCAACGTCCTGACTTTC. Its translation is CAASSGQGAGANVLTF.

The V call is TRBV2, the J call TRBJ2-2; D unclear. This CDR3 has 14 residues. Between the trimmed V and J ends, which lost 5 bases and 0 bases, there was a span of 7 bases. Germline V lookup: CDR1 SNHLY, CDR2 FYNNEI. The CDR3 coding sequence is TGTGCCAGCAGTTACTCGCCGAACACCGGGGAGCTGTTTTTT. Its translation is CASSYSPNTGELFF. The full variable domain, in which reference TRBV2 and TRBJ2-2 provide the parts outside the CDR3, is EPEVTQTPSHQVTQMGQEVILRCVPISNHLYFYWYRQILGQKVEFLVSFYNNEISEKSEIFDDQFSVERPDGSNFTLKIRSTKLEDSAMYFCASSYSPNTGELFFGEGSRLTVL.

In its sample, this clonotype was seen many times. The V gene is TRBV9, the J gene TRBJ2-6; D may be TRBD1 (7 bases). The CDR3 length is 18 residues. V gave up 3 bases and J gave up 3 bases, with 19 bases separating them. Germline CDR1 and CDR2: SGDLS and YYNGEE. This CDR3 is CASSDSNRGSGGANVLTF. In DNA, the CDR3 is TGTGCCAGCAGCGACTCCAACAGGGGTAGCGGTGGGGCCAACGTCCTGACTTTC.